The rows below give T cell receptor beta chains drawn from one sample of a study of technical replicates of blood from several donors. Sequencing was performed with immunoSEQ multiplex PCR; in TCRdb, only in-frame clones are kept and a portion is missing. The sample lists approximately 70,000 clones, roughly 95% occurring once. The sequencing input was T cells isolated from PBMCs. The receptor set was obtained from a human donor in good health. Both conserved end residues are part of each CDR3. Each record gives: D gene, J gene, clone size, V gene, CDR3 length, CDR3 DNA, CDR3 protein. The D gene is left open where the match is weak. The size entry is marked missing in some rows and otherwise reads once, few, many or a size class.

D: -; J: TRBJ2-1; size: -; V: TRBV6-1; length: 14; DNA: TGTGCCAGTAACACCAGACAGAGCTCCAATGAGCAGTTCTTC; CDR3: CASNTRQSSNEQFF
D: TRBD1; J: TRBJ1-2; size: -; V: TRBV5-1; length: 13; DNA: TGCGCCAGCAAGGCAGGGGGCGCCTATGGCTACACCTTC; CDR3: CASKAGGAYGYTF
D: TRBD2; J: TRBJ2-1; size: -; V: TRBV5-1; length: 13; DNA: TGCGCCAGCAGCCGGGGGGTGGGGGAAATCTTGTTCTTC; CDR3: CASSRGVGEILFF
D: -; J: TRBJ2-5; size: -; V: TRBV7-6; length: 14; DNA: TGTGCCAGCAGCCCTAGTACTAGGGGGGAGACCCAGTACTTC; CDR3: CASSPSTRGETQYF
D: -; J: TRBJ1-1; size: -; V: TRBV28; length: 16; DNA: TGTGCCAGCAGTTTTATTAGGGGCGCCGTGAACACTGAAGCTTTCTTT; CDR3: CASSFIRGAVNTEAFF
D: TRBD2; J: TRBJ2-7; size: -; V: TRBV6-5; length: 15; DNA: TGTGCCAGCAGTTACGCGGGGACTACCTCCTACGAGCAGTACTTC; CDR3: CASSYAGTTSYEQYF
D: TRBD1; J: TRBJ1-6; size: -; V: TRBV9; length: 16; DNA: TGTGCCAGCAGCGTAGGGGGACAGGTACATAATTCACCCCTCCACTTT; CDR3: CASSVGGQVHNSPLHF
D: -; J: TRBJ1-5; size: -; V: TRBV19; length: 18; DNA: TGTGCCAGTAGAATGGGGCAACGGGCTAGAGGAAGCAATCAGCCCCAGCATTTT; CDR3: CASRMGQRARGSNQPQHF
D: -; J: TRBJ1-2; size: -; V: TRBV27; length: 13; DNA: TGTGCCAGCAGTCGGAGTGGCGGGTATGGCTACACCTTC; CDR3: CASSRSGGYGYTF
D: -; J: TRBJ2-2; size: -; V: TRBV29-1; length: 12; DNA: TGCAGCGTTGCGGCGAACACCGGGGAGCTGTTTTTT; CDR3: CSVAANTGELFF
D: -; J: TRBJ2-1; size: -; V: TRBV7-9; length: 13; DNA: TGTGCCAGCAGCACCACAGGGTTCAATGAGCAGTTCTTC; CDR3: CASSTTGFNEQFF
D: TRBD2; J: TRBJ2-3; size: -; V: TRBV10-1; length: 16; DNA: TGCGCCAGCAGTGAGCTCGGCGGGGGGTCGTCAGATACGCAGTATTTT; CDR3: CASSELGGGSSDTQYF
D: TRBD2; J: TRBJ2-2; size: few; V: TRBV9; length: 21; DNA: TGTGCCAGCAGCGCCCGCCGGTGGGGACTAGCGGCCCCCCACGGGACCGGGGAGCTGTTTTTT; CDR3: CASSARRWGLAAPHGTGELFF
D: TRBD1; J: TRBJ1-6; size: -; V: TRBV5-1; length: 15; DNA: TGCGCCAGCAGCTTGGCCACAGGGGATTTCTCACCCCTCCACTTT; CDR3: CASSLATGDFSPLHF
D: -; J: TRBJ1-1; size: -; V: TRBV7-6; length: 17; DNA: TGTGCCAGCAGCTCGTTGCCCGATCAACTCACGAACACTGAAGCTTTCTTT; CDR3: CASSSLPDQLTNTEAFF
D: -; J: TRBJ2-2; size: -; V: TRBV29-1; length: 13; DNA: TGCAGCGTTCTGGGGGCTTCCACCGGGGAGCTGTTTTTT; CDR3: CSVLGASTGELFF
D: -; J: TRBJ2-3; size: -; V: TRBV5-4; length: 15; DNA: TGTGCCAGCAGCTTAATAGCGGACTACACAGATACGCAGTATTTT; CDR3: CASSLIADYTDTQYF
D: TRBD1; J: TRBJ2-7; size: -; V: TRBV10-2; length: 14; DNA: TGCGCCAGCAGGCCGGGACAGGGGGTCTACGAGCAGTACTTC; CDR3: CASRPGQGVYEQYF
D: -; J: TRBJ1-1; size: -; V: TRBV29-1; length: 11; DNA: TGCAGCGTGGACAACAGGGTGGAAGCTTTCTTT; CDR3: CSVDNRVEAFF
D: -; J: TRBJ1-4; size: -; V: TRBV7-2; length: 19; DNA: TGTGCCAGCAGCCCCCGGAGTGGGGCAGAACAGTCAACTAATGAAAAACTGTTTTTT; CDR3: CASSPRSGAEQSTNEKLFF
D: -; J: TRBJ2-1; size: -; V: TRBV5-1; length: 13; DNA: TGCGCCAGCAGCTCGAGTTCCTACAATGAGCAGTTCTTC; CDR3: CASSSSSYNEQFF
D: TRBD2; J: TRBJ2-1; size: -; V: TRBV2; length: 15; DNA: TGTGCCAGCAGCTCGGGGAGCGGGGGGTACCATGAGCAGTTCTTC; CDR3: CASSSGSGGYHEQFF
D: TRBD1; J: TRBJ1-2; size: -; V: TRBV28; length: 15; DNA: TGTGCCAGCAGTTCCCCGGGACAGGGGGCCTATGGCTACACCTTC; CDR3: CASSSPGQGAYGYTF
D: -; J: TRBJ1-1; size: once; V: TRBV25-1; length: 15; DNA: TGTGCCAGCAGCCGGGCGGGACTATTCTGGGGTGAAGCTTTCTTT; CDR3: CASSRAGLFWGEAFF
D: TRBD1; J: TRBJ2-2; size: -; V: TRBV27; length: 15; DNA: TGTGCCAGCAGGCCTGGACAGGCGAACACCGGGGAGCTGTTTTTT; CDR3: CASRPGQANTGELFF
D: -; J: TRBJ2-3; size: -; V: TRBV6-5; length: 10; DNA: TGTGCCAGCGGGGGGGATACGCAGTATTTT; CDR3: CASGGDTQYF
D: TRBD1; J: TRBJ1-1; size: -; V: TRBV4-2; length: 15; DNA: TGTGCCAGCAGCCAAGAGGGACAGGGGAACACTGAAGCTTTCTTT; CDR3: CASSQEGQGNTEAFF
D: -; J: TRBJ2-3; size: -; V: TRBV12-5; length: 18; DNA: TGTGCTAGTGGTTTGGTCCCGACGGGATTGACCAGCACAGATACGCAGTATTTT; CDR3: CASGLVPTGLTSTDTQYF
D: TRBD1; J: TRBJ2-5; size: -; V: TRBV19; length: 14; DNA: TGTGCCAGTAGTAGGAAGGGGGCGGAGGAGACCCAGTACTTC; CDR3: CASSRKGAEETQYF
D: -; J: TRBJ2-3; size: -; V: TRBV5-5; length: 12; DNA: TGTGCCAGCAGCTTGGCCATGGATACGCAGTATTTT; CDR3: CASSLAMDTQYF
D: -; J: TRBJ1-4; size: -; V: TRBV15; length: 16; DNA: TGTGCCACCAGCAGAGATGACGGGGGGCCTGAAGAAAAACTGTTTTTT; CDR3: CATSRDDGGPEEKLFF
D: -; J: TRBJ2-5; size: -; V: TRBV5-1; length: 16; DNA: TGCGCCAGCAGCCTCCACTCTCAAGTGCGCGTAGAGACCCAGTACTTC; CDR3: CASSLHSQVRVETQYF
D: -; J: TRBJ1-1; size: -; V: TRBV6-1; length: 14; DNA: TGTGCCAGCAGTGATAGGGGTTTAGGCACTGAAGCTTTCTTT; CDR3: CASSDRGLGTEAFF
D: -; J: TRBJ1-5; size: -; V: TRBV30; length: 12; DNA: TGTGCCTGGAGTCCGGTCAATCAGCCCCAGCATTTT; CDR3: CAWSPVNQPQHF
D: TRBD1; J: TRBJ2-2; size: -; V: TRBV4-1; length: 18; DNA: TGCGCCAGCAGCCAAAAAAAAGACAGGGGCCCCGGCACCGGGGAGCTGTTTTTT; CDR3: CASSQKKDRGPGTGELFF
D: -; J: TRBJ2-5; size: -; V: TRBV4-1; length: 15; DNA: TGCGCCAGCAGCCAGGATAGCGCGGCGCAGGAGACCCAGTACTTC; CDR3: CASSQDSAAQETQYF
D: -; J: TRBJ1-1; size: -; V: TRBV2; length: 13; DNA: TGTGCCAGCAATACAGCGGGGAACACTGAAGCTTTCTTT; CDR3: CASNTAGNTEAFF